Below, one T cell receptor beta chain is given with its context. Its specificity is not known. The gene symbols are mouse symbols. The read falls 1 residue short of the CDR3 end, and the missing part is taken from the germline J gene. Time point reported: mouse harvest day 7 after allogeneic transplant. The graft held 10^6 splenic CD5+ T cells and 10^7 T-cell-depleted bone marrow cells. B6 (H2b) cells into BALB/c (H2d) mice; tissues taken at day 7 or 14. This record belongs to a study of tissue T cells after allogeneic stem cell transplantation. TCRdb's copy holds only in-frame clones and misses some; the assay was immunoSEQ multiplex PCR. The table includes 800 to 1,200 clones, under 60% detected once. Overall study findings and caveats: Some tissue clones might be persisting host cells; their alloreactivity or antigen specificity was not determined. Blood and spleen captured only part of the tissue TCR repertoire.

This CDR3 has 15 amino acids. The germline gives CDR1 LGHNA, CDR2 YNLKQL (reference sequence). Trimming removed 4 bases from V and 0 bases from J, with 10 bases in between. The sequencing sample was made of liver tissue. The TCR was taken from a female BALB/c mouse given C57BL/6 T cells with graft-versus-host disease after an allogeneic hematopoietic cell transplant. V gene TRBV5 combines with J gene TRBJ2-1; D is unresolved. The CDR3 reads CASSPPRNNYAEQFF. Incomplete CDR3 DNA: TGTGCCAGCAGCCCCCCCAGGAATAACTATGCTGAGCAGTTC.